The 4 T cell receptor beta chains below come from one sample, sequenced in a study of regulatory T cells in long-lasting Graves disease. Library construction for TCR beta used iRepertoire HTBI primers and Arm-PCR of CDR3 regions. TCRdb ran MiXCR on the multiplex PCR reads and lists one entry per CDR3 protein. This table has around 450,000 distinct CDR3 sequences, roughly 21% appearing once. Time point given: persistent/refractory GD, antithyroid drugs over 5 years with positive TRAb. PBMC-derived RNA was used for the TCR library. Sequencing used peripheral blood mononuclear cells (PBMCs), obtained when the disease was refractory, from a patient treated with antithyroid drugs. Receptor source: a female donor with Graves disease.

The chain carries TRBV29-1 and TRBJ2-3; TRBD2 is a possible D gene (6 bases). The CDR3 covers 15 residues. Trimming shortened V by 5 bases and J by 2 bases, and 17 bases separated the two germline ends. The germline CDR1 and CDR2 sequences are SQVTM and ANQGSEA. CDR3 coding DNA: TGCAGCGTTACAGAGCTAGCGAGGATCACAGATACGCAGTATTTT. Amino acids: CSVTELARITDTQYF.

This clonotype was observed many times. This rearrangement joins TRBV2 to TRBJ1-1, with TRBD1 matching over 8 bases. CDR1 SNHLY and CDR2 FYNNEI come from the germline V gene. The CDR3 length is 16 residues. V gave up 2 bases and J gave up 8 bases; unmatched junction bases: 13. In DNA, the CDR3 is TGTGCCAGCAGTGAAATGTCTCTAACAGGGGGGCCCGAAGCTTTCTTT. Encoded protein: CASSEMSLTGGPEAFF.

This clonotype was found a few times. This chain joins TRBV29-1 and TRBJ2-7; 7 bases are a match to TRBD1. The CDR3 runs to 14 residues. Trimming at V came to 6 bases and at J to 2 bases, leaving 10 bases not matched to a gene. Germline CDR1 reads SQVTM; CDR2 reads ANQGSEA. CDR3 region: CSVVGTESAYEQYF. DNA for the CDR3: TGCAGCGTAGTCGGGACAGAGAGTGCCTACGAGCAGTACTTC.

Many counts were recorded for this clonotype. J is TRBJ1-4 and V is TRBV11-2, with D hard to call. V was clipped by 2 bases and J by 7 bases, with 11 bases between them. Germline V CDR1 and CDR2: SGHAT, FQNNGV. The CDR3 has 14 residues. The CDR3 protein is CASSLTRIREKLFF. CDR3 sequence (DNA): TGTGCCAGCAGCTTAACGCGGATTCGTGAAAAACTGTTTTTT.